This T cell receptor (beta chain) was retrieved from a study of PD-1 blockade in mismatch repair-deficient tumors. Whole-study context: Patients had about a dozen mismatch repair-deficient cancer types, all previously treated and progressing.

PCR or immunohistochemistry showed mismatch repair deficiency in every enrolled patient. The TCR-sequenced patients were a few responders to pembrolizumab. Of note for this clone: Its matching antigen is unknown.

Germline V gives CDR1 SGHNT, CDR2 YYREEE (reference sequence). The V and J ends lost 3 bases and 3 bases respectively, with 4 bases between them. The CDR3 extends over 11 amino acids. Study-wide results and limits: Tumor-resident clones, often undetectable pretreatment in blood, expanded then contracted after pembrolizumab.

The protocol was immunoSEQ multiplex PCR, while the TCRdb copy is restricted to in-frame clones and leaves out a portion. The table lists 130,000 or so clones, 70% to 90% of them singletons. This sequence joins TRBV5-4 and TRBJ2-7; D remains unclear. Sequences were derived from peripheral blood, sampled 44 weeks after starting pembrolizumab. This TCR was recovered from an adult with mismatch repair-deficient cancer. The CDR3 loop reads CASSSLYEQYF. The CDR3 DNA follows: TGTGCCAGCAGCTCCCTCTACGAGCAGTACTTC.